These T cell receptor beta chains were read from a single sample in a study of CD8 T cells in Susac syndrome. In TCRdb, the immunoSEQ multiplex PCR reads were re-called with MiXCR into one record per CDR3 protein. Among a few hundred thousand distinct CDR3 sequences listed, around 83% were seen once. The sequenced sample consisted of CD8+ T cells from PBMCs. These receptors originate from a human donor with multiple sclerosis. The CDR3 runs from the conserved cysteine through the conserved F or W. The D gene is left open where the match is weak. Clone size is not always given. Where it is, it says once, few, many or a class for expanded clones.

NA,TRBV5-5,TRBD1,13,TRBJ1-2,TGTGCCAGCAGAGGGGACAGGGAATATGGCTACACCTTC,CASRGDREYGYTF
NA,TRBV2,NA,12,TRBJ1-2,TGTGCCAGCTTAGGGATTAACTATGGCTACACCTTC,CASLGINYGYTF
NA,TRBV5-1,TRBD1,16,TRBJ1-1,TGCGCCAGCAGCCCGGACAGGGGGCGGTTTAAACCTGAAGCTTTCTTT,CASSPDRGRFKPEAFF
NA,TRBV7-3,NA,15,TRBJ2-3,TGTGCCAGCAGCTTCACTGGGGTGCAACGAGATACGCAGTATTTT,CASSFTGVQRDTQYF
NA,TRBV4-1,TRBD1,14,TRBJ2-7,TGCGCCAGCAGCCAAGCGACAGGGGTCTACGAGCAGTACTTC,CASSQATGVYEQYF
NA,TRBV11-2,TRBD2,17,TRBJ2-7,TGTGCCAGCAGCTTAGGGCTAGCGGGAGGTCTCCGCCACGAGCAGTACTTC,CASSLGLAGGLRHEQYF
NA,TRBV14,TRBD2,13,TRBJ2-7,TGTGCCAGCAGCTCGGGACTAGTCTACGAGCTGTACTTC,CASSSGLVYELYF
NA,TRBV9,TRBD2,15,TRBJ2-2,TGTGCCAGCAGCGAACTAGCGGGGAAGTTCGGGGAGCTGTTTTTT,CASSELAGKFGELFF
NA,TRBV5-5,NA,13,TRBJ1-2,TGTGCCAGCAGCCTCGGGACCTACTATGGCTACACCTTC,CASSLGTYYGYTF
few,TRBV7-8,TRBD2,18,TRBJ2-1,TGTGCCAGCAGCTTAATAGTCCTCGGACTAGCGGGAGGGCATGAGCAGTTCTTC,CASSLIVLGLAGGHEQFF
NA,TRBV27,TRBD2,14,TRBJ2-7,TGTGCCAGCGTGGCGGGAGGGGAAACCTACGAGCAGTACTTC,CASVAGGETYEQYF
NA,TRBV6-4,NA,15,TRBJ2-7,TGTGCCAGCAGTGACGTACTTTCCTCGATATCGGAGCAGTACTTC,CASSDVLSSISEQYF
NA,TRBV29-1,NA,14,TRBJ2-1,TGCAGCGTTGAGGGGCTCCAATTATACAATGAGCAGTTCTTC,CSVEGLQLYNEQFF
few,TRBV11-2,TRBD2,15,TRBJ2-2,TGTGCCAGCAGCACCCGACTAGCGCCCACCGGGGAGCTGTTTTTT,CASSTRLAPTGELFF
NA,TRBV28,NA,13,TRBJ2-1,TGTGCCAGCAGTTCGGCAGGGTTGTATGAGCAGTTCTTC,CASSSAGLYEQFF
NA,TRBV4-1,TRBD2,13,TRBJ2-1,TGCGCCAGCAGCGCCGGGACTAGCAATGAGCAGTTCTTC,CASSAGTSNEQFF
NA,TRBV27,NA,15,TRBJ1-2,TGTGCCAGCAGCCACGTTACAGGGTCCCCCTATGGCTACACCTTC,CASSHVTGSPYGYTF